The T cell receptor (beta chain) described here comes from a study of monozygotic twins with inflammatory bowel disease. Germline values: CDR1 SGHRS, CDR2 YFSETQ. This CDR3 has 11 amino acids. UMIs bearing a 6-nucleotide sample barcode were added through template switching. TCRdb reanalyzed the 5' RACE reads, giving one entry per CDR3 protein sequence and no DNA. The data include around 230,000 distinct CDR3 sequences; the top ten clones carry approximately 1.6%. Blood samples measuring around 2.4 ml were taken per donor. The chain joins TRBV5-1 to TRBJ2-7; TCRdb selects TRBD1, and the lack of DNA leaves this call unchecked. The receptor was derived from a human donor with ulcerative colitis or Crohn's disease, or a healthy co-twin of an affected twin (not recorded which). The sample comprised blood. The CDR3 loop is CASSGQGEQYF.